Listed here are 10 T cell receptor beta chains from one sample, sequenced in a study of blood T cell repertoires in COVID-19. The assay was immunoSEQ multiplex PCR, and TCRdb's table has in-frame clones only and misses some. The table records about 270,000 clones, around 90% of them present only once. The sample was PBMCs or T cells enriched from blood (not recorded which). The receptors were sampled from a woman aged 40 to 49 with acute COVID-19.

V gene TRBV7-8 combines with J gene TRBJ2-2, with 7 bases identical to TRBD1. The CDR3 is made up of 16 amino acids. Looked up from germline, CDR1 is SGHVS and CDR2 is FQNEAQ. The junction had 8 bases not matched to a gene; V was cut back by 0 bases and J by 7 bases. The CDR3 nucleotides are TGTGCCAGCAGCTTAGCTTTTACAGGGGATGGCGGGGAGCTGTTTTTT. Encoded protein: CASSLAFTGDGGELFF.

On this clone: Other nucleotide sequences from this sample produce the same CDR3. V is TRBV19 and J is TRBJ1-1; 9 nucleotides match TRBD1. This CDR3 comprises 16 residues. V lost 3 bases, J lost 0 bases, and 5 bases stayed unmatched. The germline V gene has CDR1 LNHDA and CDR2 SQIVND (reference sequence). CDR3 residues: CASSIGGQGMNTEAFF. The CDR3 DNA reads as TGTGCCAGTAGTATTGGGGGACAGGGTATGAACACTGAAGCTTTCTTT.

The CDR3 DNA sequence: TGCGCCAGCAGACCGAGAACTAGCGGGATCGCCGACTGGAATGAGCAGTTCTTC. Encoded protein: CASRPRTSGIADWNEQFF. The V and J genes are TRBV5-1 and TRBJ2-1, with 10 bases fitting TRBD2. The CDR3 runs to 18 residues. The germline V gene has CDR1 SGHRS and CDR2 YFSETQ. V shed 5 bases and J 7 bases; nucleotides not matched to a gene: 18.

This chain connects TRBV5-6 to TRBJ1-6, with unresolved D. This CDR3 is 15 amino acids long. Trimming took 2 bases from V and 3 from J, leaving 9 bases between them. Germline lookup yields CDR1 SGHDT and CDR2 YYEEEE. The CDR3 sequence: CASSFGRNYNSPLHF. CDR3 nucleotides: TGTGCCAGCAGCTTTGGCAGGAACTATAATTCACCCCTCCACTTT.

The CDR3 region has the DNA TGTGCCAGCAGCTTGGGGGGACTAGGTAACCGGGGTACAGATACGCAGTATTTT. Translation: CASSLGGLGNRGTDTQYF. The gene calls are TRBV5-4 and TRBJ2-3; 8 bases fit TRBD2. With V trimmed by 0 bases and J by 3 bases, 12 bases remained unmatched. The germline V gene encodes CDR1 SGHNT and CDR2 YYREEE (reference sequence). The CDR3 runs 18 residues.

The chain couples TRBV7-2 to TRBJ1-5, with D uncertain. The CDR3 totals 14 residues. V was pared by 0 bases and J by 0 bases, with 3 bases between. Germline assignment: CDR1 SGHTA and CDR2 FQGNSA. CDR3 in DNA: TGTGCCAGCAGCTTAGCTTATAGCAATCAGCCCCAGCATTTT. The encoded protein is CASSLAYSNQPQHF.

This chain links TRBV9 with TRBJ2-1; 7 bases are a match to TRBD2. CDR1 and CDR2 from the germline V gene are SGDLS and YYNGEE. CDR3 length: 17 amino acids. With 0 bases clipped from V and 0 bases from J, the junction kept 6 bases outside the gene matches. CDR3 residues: CASSVGGTTLSYNEQFF. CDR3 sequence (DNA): TGTGCCAGCAGCGTAGGAGGGACTACCCTCTCCTACAATGAGCAGTTCTTC.

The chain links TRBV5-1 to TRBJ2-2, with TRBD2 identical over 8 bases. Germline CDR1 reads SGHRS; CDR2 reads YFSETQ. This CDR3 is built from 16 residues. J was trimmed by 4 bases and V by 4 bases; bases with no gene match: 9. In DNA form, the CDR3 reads TGCGCCAGCAGCCGGACTAGCTTAGCGGGCACCGGGGAGCTGTTTTTT. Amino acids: CASSRTSLAGTGELFF. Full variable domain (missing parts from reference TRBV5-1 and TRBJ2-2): KAGVTQTPRYLIKTRGQQVTLSCSPISGHRSVSWYQQTPGQGLQFLFEYFSETQRNKGNFPGRFSGRQFSNSRSEMNVSTLELGDSALYLCASSRTSLAGTGELFFGEGSRLTVL.

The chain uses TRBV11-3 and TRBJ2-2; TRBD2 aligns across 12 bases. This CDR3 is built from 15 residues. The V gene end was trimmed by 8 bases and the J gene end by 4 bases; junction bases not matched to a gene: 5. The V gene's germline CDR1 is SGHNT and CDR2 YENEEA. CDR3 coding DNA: TGTGCCAGCGGAAAACTAGCGGGAGGCACCGGGGAGCTGTTTTTT. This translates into CASGKLAGGTGELFF.

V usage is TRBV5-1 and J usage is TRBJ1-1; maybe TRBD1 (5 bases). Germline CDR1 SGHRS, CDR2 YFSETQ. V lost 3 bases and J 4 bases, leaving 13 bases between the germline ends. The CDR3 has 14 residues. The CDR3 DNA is TGCGCCAGCAGCTACTCCCTAGGGGTCACTGAAGCTTTCTTT. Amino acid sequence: CASSYSLGVTEAFF.